Here is one TCR beta chain with its context. Its antigen remains undetermined. It has no much larger one-base neighbor in the sample; base qualities were not kept. Enrolling through a virtual design, the prospective study's participants ranged in age from roughly 18 to 95 years and lived across 24 United States geographic areas. Cohort assignment in the prospective study relied on participant-reported clinical history from a screening survey and a study questionnaire. In the prospective study, mobile phlebotomists collected whole blood, serum and a nasopharyngeal or oropharyngeal swab from each participant. Additional blood draws and questionnaires over an approximately two-month period could optionally be provided by prospective study participants. Before DNA extraction, blood samples from the prospective study were shipped at room temperature or frozen. The data stem from a study of blood T cell repertoires in COVID-19 (TCRdb year 2020). For context, the study as a whole: Recovered participants in ImmuneRACE Cohort 3 were defined as having two consecutive negative NP/OP PCR tests, clearance from a healthcare professional, or resolution of symptoms. The prospective study material was composed of cDNA or gDNA derived from T cells, B-cell-depleted T cells, or PBMCs. Deeply sampled blood TCRbeta repertoires from subjects exposed to, actively infected with, or recovered from COVID-19 were included in the dataset. The samples were drawn from two sources: the first 160 participants of the ongoing ImmuneRACE study, and fewer than 1,500 subjects contributed by 6 global collaborators. A freely available public database, intended as a resource for researchers studying the immune response to SARS-CoV-2, is where the repertoires were released. A de-identified subject ID, COVID-19 status, age in years and sex were almost always included in the sample metadata. Where HLA class I and class II types were available, the types were taken from metadata supplied by the sample provider, not from assay-based typing. Samples covering the acute and convalescent phases of COVID-19 were provided by collaborators in the United States, Italy and Spain. Broader findings and caveats from the paper: The amount of clinical and demographic metadata varied by source and participant and was provided uncurated.

Its CDR3 holds 13 amino acids, cysteine through phenylalanine. The read is trimmed to its CDR3 DNA, 39 bases read in frame from base 1. V is cut by 1 base and J by 3 bases, and the space between the germline ends is 7 bases. Based on the germline V gene, the CDR1 and CDR2 sequences are SGHTA and FQGNSA. TCRbeta CDR3 regions were amplified from genomic DNA using the immunoSEQ Assay, a bias-controlled multiplex PCR. In the original analysis: Within the assay, amplification of reference gene primers was used to estimate how many nucleated cells each sample contained. To quantify the absolute abundance of each unique TCRbeta CDR3 rearrangement, sequence reads were collapsed and filtered. For each sample, productive Simpson clonality was calculated as the square root of Simpson's diversity index over productive rearrangements. The clones in this table, taken by TCRdb from immuneACCESS, are in-frame only. Not every clone is retained; where verified, under half of the shortfall comes from an unresolved V gene, and the cause of the rest is unknown. V, J and clone size are taken as reported in that table, and D and trimming were inferred from the DNA itself. The sample records about 210,000 clones, around 86% of which are singletons. The ten most abundant clones make up 7.2% of the sample.

Sequencing was performed on PBMCs or T cells enriched from blood (not recorded which). This TCR was recovered from a man younger than 45 in a cohort exposed to, infected with or recovered from COVID-19 (not recorded which). Recombination joined TRBV7-2 with TRBJ2-7; confidence is insufficient to name the D gene. The CDR3 is CASSLDVIYEQYF. In nucleotide form, the sequence is TGTGCCAGCAGCTTAGATGTAATCTACGAGCAGTACTTC.